A selection of T cell receptor beta chains follows, all from one sample in a study of STAT5B mutations in CD4+ large granular lymphocyte leukemia. The method was immunoSEQ multiplex PCR; TCRdb's version includes in-frame clones alone and lacks a portion of them. The sample consists of 40,000 to 45,000 clones, roughly 83% of them appearing once. The sequencing input was CD4+ T cells from blood buffy coats. The origin of the receptors is a human donor in good health. Each CDR3 is given with its conserved first and last residue. D genes are given only for firm matches. The listing skips clone size in some rows; elsewhere it reads once, few, many or a size class.

CDR3 length	D gene	J gene	clone size	V gene	CDR3 protein	CDR3 DNA
15	NA	TRBJ1-1	NA	TRBV15	CATSSRDGWNTEAFF	TGTGCCACCAGCAGTAGGGACGGCTGGAACACTGAAGCTTTCTTT
15	NA	TRBJ1-4	NA	TRBV9	CASSADEGWGEKLFF	TGTGCCAGCAGCGCCGACGAAGGGTGGGGTGAAAAACTGTTTTTT
13	NA	TRBJ1-2	NA	TRBV6-5	CASNPGQGVGYTF	TGTGCCAGCAATCCGGGGCAGGGTGTTGGCTACACCTTC
16	TRBD1	TRBJ1-4	NA	TRBV30	CAWSPFEQGYWEKLFF	TGTGCCTGGAGTCCGTTTGAACAGGGGTATTGGGAAAAACTGTTTTTT
16	NA	TRBJ2-5	NA	TRBV7-2	CASSLLGSDLPSEQYF	TGTGCCAGCAGCTTACTTGGGAGCGACCTCCCCTCAGAGCAGTACTTC
14	NA	TRBJ1-6	few	TRBV28	CASSSITGYSPLHF	TGTGCCAGCAGTTCAATCACAGGGTATTCACCCCTCCACTTT
15	NA	TRBJ1-1	NA	TRBV7-9	CASSNNGIPNTEAFF	TGTGCCAGCAGCAATAATGGTATCCCGAACACTGAAGCTTTCTTT
15	NA	TRBJ1-1	NA	TRBV5-1	CASSLGPGMNTEAFF	TGCGCCAGCAGCTTGGGGCCCGGGATGAACACTGAAGCTTTCTTT
15	NA	TRBJ1-4	NA	TRBV18	CASSPPSGRGEKLFF	TGTGCCAGCTCACCACCGTCTGGCAGAGGGGAAAAACTGTTTTTT
13	NA	TRBJ2-5	NA	TRBV30	CAWSVLDRGTQYF	TGTGCCTGGAGTGTTCTGGATAGAGGGACCCAGTACTTC
13	NA	TRBJ1-2	NA	TRBV5-1	CASSLDGSYGYTF	TGCGCCAGCAGCTTGGATGGATCTTACGGCTACACCTTC
15	NA	TRBJ2-7	few	TRBV18	CASSPPYGRTYEQYF	TGTGCCAGCTCACCACCTTACGGTCGGACCTACGAGCAGTACTTC
15	TRBD2	TRBJ2-1	NA	TRBV4-3	CASSQDYRTSDEQFF	TGCGCCAGCAGCCAAGATTATCGGACTAGTGATGAGCAGTTCTTC
17	TRBD1	TRBJ2-1	NA	TRBV5-1	CASSIDAGGEFDNEQFF	TGCGCCAGCAGCATCGACGCAGGGGGCGAATTCGACAATGAGCAGTTCTTC
16	NA	TRBJ2-5	NA	TRBV9	CASSPHLKGGSETQYF	TGTGCCAGCAGCCCTCACCTTAAGGGGGGGAGCGAGACCCAGTACTTC
12	NA	TRBJ2-3	NA	TRBV9	CASSGRAHTQYF	TGTGCCAGCAGCGGCCGGGCCCATACGCAGTATTTT
14	TRBD1	TRBJ2-5	NA	TRBV30	CAWSRGQGGETQYF	TGTGCCTGGAGTAGAGGACAGGGGGGGGAGACCCAGTACTTC
14	TRBD2	TRBJ2-5	NA	TRBV5-4	CASSLTSGQETQYF	TGTGCCAGCAGTCTGACTAGCGGACAAGAGACCCAGTACTTC
13	NA	TRBJ1-2	NA	TRBV28	CASSPLAREGYTF	TGTGCCAGCAGTCCCCTCGCGAGAGAAGGCTACACCTTC
14	TRBD1	TRBJ1-2	NA	TRBV10-3	CAISPGQETYGYTF	TGTGCCATCAGCCCGGGACAGGAAACCTATGGCTACACCTTC
14	TRBD1	TRBJ2-2	NA	TRBV29-1	CSVTGGADTGELFF	TGCAGCGTTACAGGGGGCGCGGACACCGGGGAGCTGTTTTTT
16	TRBD1	TRBJ2-1	NA	TRBV28	CASSTDRGGPYNEQFF	TGTGCCAGCAGCACAGACAGGGGAGGACCCTACAATGAGCAGTTCTTC
15	NA	TRBJ1-2	NA	TRBV6-5	CASSLAGSSNYGYTF	TGTGCCAGCAGTCTGGCCGGGTCTTCTAACTATGGCTACACCTTC
13	NA	TRBJ1-5	NA	TRBV21-1	CAGRLPGSQPQHF	TGTGCCGGGCGCTTGCCAGGAAGTCAGCCCCAGCATTTT
14	NA	TRBJ2-5	NA	TRBV28	CASSLAGAQETQYF	TGTGCCAGCAGCCTGGCAGGGGCTCAAGAGACCCAGTACTTC
14	NA	TRBJ2-1	once	TRBV10-1	CASSEGGVYNEQFF	TGCGCCAGCAGTGAAGGAGGAGTCTACAATGAGCAGTTCTTC
15	TRBD2	TRBJ2-7	NA	TRBV5-4	CASSRGATSVQEQYF	TGTGCCAGCAGTAGGGGGGCGACTAGCGTCCAGGAGCAGTACTTC
16	TRBD1	TRBJ2-7	NA	TRBV27	CASSPQGQGDSYEQYF	TGTGCCAGCAGTCCGCAGGGACAGGGAGATTCCTACGAGCAGTACTTC
14	TRBD2	TRBJ2-7	NA	TRBV10-3	CAISESGTSYEQYF	TGTGCCATCAGTGAGTCGGGGACTAGCTACGAGCAGTACTTC
15	NA	TRBJ1-2	once	TRBV6-5	CASSYVGGVSYGYTF	TGTGCCAGCAGTTACGTCGGCGGCGTGAGCTATGGCTACACCTTC
21	TRBD2	TRBJ2-5	NA	TRBV18	CASSPNPARVRLAGARETQYF	TGTGCCAGCTCACCCAATCCCGCCCGAGTTCGACTAGCGGGAGCTCGGGAGACCCAGTACTTC
13	NA	TRBJ1-2	NA	TRBV30	CAWNRDTNYGYTF	TGTGCCTGGAACAGGGATACTAACTATGGCTACACCTTC
14	NA	TRBJ2-2	once	TRBV2	CASKNDRNTGELFF	TGTGCCAGCAAAAACGACAGGAACACCGGGGAGCTGTTTTTT
13	NA	TRBJ1-2	NA	TRBV15	CATSERQSYGYTF	TGTGCCACCAGCGAACGGCAGTCCTATGGCTACACCTTC
15	TRBD1	TRBJ2-2	NA	TRBV4-1	CASSQGGTVPGELFF	TGCGCCAGCAGCCAAGGAGGGACAGTTCCCGGGGAGCTGTTTTTT
14	NA	TRBJ2-1	NA	TRBV6-6	CASSYSEDSNEQFF	TGTGCCAGCAGTTACTCAGAAGACTCTAATGAGCAGTTCTTC
14	NA	TRBJ1-3	once	TRBV6-1	CASSEVSFGNTIYF	TGTGCCAGCAGTGAGGTTTCGTTTGGAAACACCATATATTTT
15	TRBD1	TRBJ2-3	once	TRBV29-1	CSAMPGTGGKDTQYF	TGCAGCGCTATGCCCGGGACAGGGGGCAAAGATACGCAGTATTTT
17	TRBD1	TRBJ1-2	NA	TRBV29-1	CSAEGQGLGRGDYGYTF	TGCAGCGCCGAGGGGCAGGGGTTGGGCAGGGGGGACTATGGCTACACCTTC
15	NA	TRBJ1-1	few	TRBV18	CASSPPGHPNTEAFF	TGTGCCAGCTCACCCCCGGGACACCCGAACACTGAAGCTTTCTTT
14	NA	TRBJ1-1	NA	TRBV6-6	CASSYSRENTEAFF	TGTGCCAGCAGTTACTCAAGAGAGAACACTGAAGCTTTCTTT
15	TRBD1	TRBJ2-3	NA	TRBV7-9	CASSLATGGGDTQYF	TGTGCCAGCAGCTTAGCGACAGGGGGCGGAGATACGCAGTATTTT
14	NA	TRBJ2-3	NA	TRBV6-5	CASSYLRVADTQYF	TGTGCCAGCAGTTACCTTCGAGTCGCAGATACGCAGTATTTT
16	TRBD1	TRBJ1-5	NA	TRBV4-2	CASSQDRDRGQRPQHF	TGTGCCAGCAGCCAAGATAGGGACAGGGGGCAGAGGCCCCAGCATTTT
16	TRBD2	TRBJ2-7	few	TRBV10-3	CAIMASSGRETYEQYF	TGTGCCATCATGGCCTCTAGCGGGAGGGAGACCTACGAGCAGTACTTC
18	NA	TRBJ2-3	NA	TRBV5-8	CASSFGGAAGGWADTQYF	TGTGCCAGCAGCTTTGGGGGGGCGGCTGGCGGATGGGCAGATACGCAGTATTTT
17	TRBD1	TRBJ1-3	NA	TRBV30	CAWSAFRTGNSGNTIYF	TGTGCCTGGAGCGCCTTTAGGACAGGGAACTCTGGAAACACCATATATTTT
15	TRBD1	TRBJ1-2	NA	TRBV2	CASSENGQGASGYTF	TGTGCCAGCAGTGAAAACGGACAGGGGGCCTCTGGCTACACCTTC
14	TRBD2	TRBJ2-5	NA	TRBV6-5	CASSTLAGVETQYF	TGTGCCAGCAGTACCTTAGCGGGGGTGGAGACCCAGTACTTC
11	NA	TRBJ2-1	NA	TRBV10-2	CASSASLEQFF	TGCGCCAGCAGTGCGTCCTTGGAGCAGTTCTTC
14	NA	TRBJ2-3	NA	TRBV6-1	CASSETTLVDTQYF	TGTGCCAGCAGTGAGACGACTTTAGTAGATACGCAGTATTTT
14	TRBD1	TRBJ1-6	NA	TRBV6-6	CASSPQTGDSPLHF	TGTGCCAGCAGTCCTCAGACAGGGGATTCACCCCTCCACTTT
15	NA	TRBJ2-2	NA	TRBV2	CASSSDVSNTGELFF	TGTGCCAGCAGTTCTGACGTCTCGAACACCGGGGAGCTGTTTTTT
14	NA	TRBJ2-5	NA	TRBV19	CASSSQQGKETQYF	TGTGCCAGTAGTAGTCAGCAGGGGAAAGAGACCCAGTACTTC
16	TRBD1	TRBJ1-5	NA	TRBV6-1	CASSGSGTGGIQPQHF	TGTGCCAGCAGTGGATCCGGGACAGGGGGCATTCAGCCCCAGCATTTT
14	TRBD1	TRBJ1-1	NA	TRBV5-4	CASSLLGGGAEAFF	TGTGCCAGCAGCTTGTTAGGGGGCGGGGCTGAAGCTTTCTTT
17	TRBD2	TRBJ2-3	once	TRBV11-3	CASSKIGSGRAGDTQYF	TGTGCCAGCAGTAAGATCGGTAGCGGGAGGGCTGGCGATACGCAGTATTTT
16	TRBD2	TRBJ2-7	NA	TRBV4-2	CASSPLGLAGSYEQYF	TGTGCCAGCAGCCCACTGGGACTAGCGGGGTCATACGAGCAGTACTTC